These T cell receptor beta chains were read from a single sample in a study of Ad26.COV2.S vaccination and SARS-CoV-2 variants. TCRdb's copy holds only in-frame clones and misses some; the assay was immunoSEQ multiplex PCR. The sample records about 480,000 clones, around 88% being singletons. The sequenced sample was peripheral blood, obtained in a trial of Ad26.COV2.S vaccine versus placebo. The source of these receptors is a person between 18 and 65 years old who received the Ad26.COV2.S COVID-19 vaccine or a placebo. CDR3s include the opening cysteine and the closing phenylalanine or tryptophan. The order of the fields is J gene, D gene, clone size, V gene, CDR3 DNA, CDR3 protein. The D gene is left open where the match is weak. Clone size is not always given. Where it is, it says once, few, many or a class for expanded clones.

TRBJ2-7	.	.	TRBV11-2	TGTGCCAGCAGCTTAGAATCGGCAGCGTCCTACGAGCAGTACTTC	CASSLESAASYEQYF
TRBJ2-1	.	.	TRBV7-2	TGTGCCAGCAGACGCAGAGGGGGGGGCAATGAGCAGTTCTTC	CASRRRGGGNEQFF
TRBJ1-1	TRBD1	few	TRBV6-5	TGTGCCAGCAGGAACAGGGGCCCCGGGATCACTGAAGCTTTCTTT	CASRNRGPGITEAFF
TRBJ2-5	.	.	TRBV2	TGTGCCAGCAACCGAGGGATCCAAGAGACCCAGTACTTC	CASNRGIQETQYF
TRBJ1-2	.	.	TRBV14	TGTGCCAGCAGCCAAGACCGAAGGGGCTACACCTTC	CASSQDRRGYTF
TRBJ2-3	.	.	TRBV4-2	TGTGCCAGCAGCCAAGGGGAGGACACAGATACGCAGTATTTT	CASSQGEDTDTQYF
TRBJ2-1	TRBD2	.	TRBV9	TGTGCCAGCAGCTCCGGGACTAGCGGGAGAAGGGCCTACAATGAGCAGTTCTTC	CASSSGTSGRRAYNEQFF
TRBJ2-2	.	.	TRBV7-2	TGTGCCAGCAGTATTATCAGGGTCACCGGGGAGCTGTTTTTT	CASSIIRVTGELFF
TRBJ2-1	TRBD2	.	TRBV3-1/TRBV3-2	TGTGCCAGCAGCCAAGATAGGCTAGCGGGGTACAATGAGCAGTTCTTC	CASSQDRLAGYNEQFF
TRBJ1-2	TRBD1	few	TRBV28	TGTGCCAGCAGTAACACAGGGGGACGATATTTCGGCTACACCTTC	CASSNTGGRYFGYTF
TRBJ1-3	TRBD1	few	TRBV7-8	TGTGCCAGCAGCATTAGGGGGCTGGATGGAAACACCATATATTTT	CASSIRGLDGNTIYF
TRBJ2-7	.	.	TRBV11-1	TGTGCCAGCAGCTTCTTGCGGGGCTACGAGCAGTACTTC	CASSFLRGYEQYF
TRBJ2-7	.	once	TRBV3-1/TRBV3-2	TGTGCCAGCAGCATTTCAGCCCACTCTTCCTACGAGCAGTACTTC	CASSISAHSSYEQYF
TRBJ1-5	TRBD1	.	TRBV7-2	TGTGCCAGCACCATTGGACAGGGTAACCAGCCCCAGCATTTT	CASTIGQGNQPQHF
TRBJ2-5	TRBD2	.	TRBV7-3	TGTGCCAGCAGCTTAAGCGGGACTAGCGGTGTACGGGAGACCCAGTACTTC	CASSLSGTSGVRETQYF
TRBJ1-2	.	.	TRBV27	TGTGCCAGCCGATCAATGAAGAGTTATCTGGGAAACTATGGCTACACCTTC	CASRSMKSYLGNYGYTF
TRBJ1-4	.	.	TRBV6-1	TGTGCCAGCAGTGAAAGGGCAGGGGCGACGGCTAATGAAAAACTGTTTTTT	CASSERAGATANEKLFF
TRBJ1-5	TRBD1	.	TRBV5-8	TGTGCCAGCAGCTTAATTTTCTCTTGGACAGGACAAAATCAGCCCCAGCATTTT	CASSLIFSWTGQNQPQHF
TRBJ2-3	TRBD2	once	TRBV6-4	TGTGCCAGCTCTACTTTAGCGGGAGGGCCAGATACGCAGTATTTT	CASSTLAGGPDTQYF
TRBJ1-6	.	few	TRBV2	TGTGCCAGCAGTGGTGCTTCACCCCTCCACTTT	CASSGASPLHF
TRBJ2-7	.	once	TRBV5-6	TGTGCCAGCCGCCGGACAGCTCCTAACGAGCAGTACTTC	CASRRTAPNEQYF
TRBJ2-3	TRBD2	once	TRBV2	TGTGCCAGCAGTGAAACCCCCACGGGTAGCGGGATTTCAGATACGCAGTATTTT	CASSETPTGSGISDTQYF
TRBJ2-5	.	.	TRBV24-1	TGTGCCACGGCAGCCAGTGGGGAGACCCAGTACTTC	CATAASGETQYF
TRBJ1-5	.	.	TRBV18	TGTGCCACCACTACGGTCCAGGGAGATCAGCCCCAGCATTTT	CATTTVQGDQPQHF
TRBJ2-6	.	once	TRBV28	TGTGCCAGCAGTTCCTCGGGGTCTGGGGCCAACGTCCTGACTTTC	CASSSSGSGANVLTF
TRBJ1-3	TRBD1	.	TRBV28	TGTGCCAGCAGTCCCCAGGGGGCTGGAAACACCATATATTTT	CASSPQGAGNTIYF
TRBJ2-7	TRBD2	.	TRBV4-2	TGTGCCAGCAGCCCCCCCGGGCCTAGCGGATACGAGCAGTACTTC	CASSPPGPSGYEQYF
TRBJ1-5	.	once	TRBV18	TGTGCCAGCTCACCACTCCCCGGGCCGAGGGGACAGCCCCAGCATTTT	CASSPLPGPRGQPQHF
TRBJ2-1	.	.	TRBV7-2	TGTGCCAGCAGCCCGTCGAGGAATGAGCAGTTCTTC	CASSPSRNEQFF
TRBJ2-4	.	.	TRBV14	TGTGCCAGCAGCCAAGAGAATCGGAACATTCAGTACTTC	CASSQENRNIQYF
TRBJ1-6	TRBD1	many	TRBV30	TGTGCCTGGAGTGTACTAGGACAGGGGGCGTATTCACCCCTCCACTTT	CAWSVLGQGAYSPLHF
TRBJ1-4	TRBD1	once	TRBV18	TGTGCCAGCTCACCACCCCAGGGGGGTCTGGCACAACTGTTTTTT	CASSPPQGGLAQLFF
TRBJ2-1	.	.	TRBV2	TGTGCCAGCAGTGTTTTGCGGAGGGGGTCCAATGAGCAGTTCTTC	CASSVLRRGSNEQFF
TRBJ2-1	TRBD1	.	TRBV25-1	TGTGCCAGCAGTGATTGGTCGGGACAGGGTAGGAATGAGCAGTTCTTC	CASSDWSGQGRNEQFF
TRBJ2-2	TRBD1	once	TRBV27	TGTGCCAGCAGTTTGGGGACAGTTAACACCGGGGAGCTGTTTTTT	CASSLGTVNTGELFF
TRBJ2-7	TRBD2	.	TRBV11-2	TGTGCCAGCAGCTTAGGAGCGGGGGTCGCCTACGAGCAGTACTTC	CASSLGAGVAYEQYF
TRBJ1-2	.	.	TRBV19	TGTGCCAGTTGGTATGGCTACACCTTC	CASWYGYTF
TRBJ2-1	.	.	TRBV12-3/TRBV12-4	TGTGCCAGCAGTTTTAGAGCACATGAGCAGTTCTTC	CASSFRAHEQFF
TRBJ2-7	TRBD2	.	TRBV7-9	TGTGCCAGCAGCCAATTTAGCGGGTCAGGGCCCCACGAGCAGTACTTC	CASSQFSGSGPHEQYF
TRBJ2-7	TRBD2	.	TRBV19	TGTGCCAGTAGTCCTTTGCGGGGGGCGCAGGAGCAGTACTTC	CASSPLRGAQEQYF
TRBJ2-5	.	once	TRBV29-1	TGCAGCGGTTCGAGGAACCAAGAGACCCAGTACTTC	CSGSRNQETQYF
TRBJ2-1	.	.	TRBV29-1	TGCAGCGTTGATCCGGGGAATGAGCAGTTCTTC	CSVDPGNEQFF
TRBJ1-5	.	.	TRBV24-1	TGTGCCACCCAGCCAGATTCCAATCAGCCCCAGCATTTT	CATQPDSNQPQHF
TRBJ2-2	.	.	TRBV5-5	TGTGCCAGCAGCCGCATGGGGTTATCCGGTTACGGGGAGCTGTTTTTT	CASSRMGLSGYGELFF
TRBJ1-1	TRBD1	.	TRBV9	TGTGCCAGCAGCCCACAGGGGTGGGGGAACACTGAAGCTTTCTTT	CASSPQGWGNTEAFF
TRBJ1-1	.	.	TRBV7-9	TGTGCCAGCAGCTTAGAAGGTTTACAGTGGAACACTGAAGCTTTCTTT	CASSLEGLQWNTEAFF
TRBJ2-3	TRBD1	.	TRBV7-7	TGTGCCAGCAGCCACCGGGACAGGGTTTTATCTAGCACAGATACGCAGTATTTT	CASSHRDRVLSSTDTQYF
TRBJ1-2	TRBD1	.	TRBV30	TGTGCCTGGAGAAACCCAGGGGGCCTTGGCTACACCTTC	CAWRNPGGLGYTF